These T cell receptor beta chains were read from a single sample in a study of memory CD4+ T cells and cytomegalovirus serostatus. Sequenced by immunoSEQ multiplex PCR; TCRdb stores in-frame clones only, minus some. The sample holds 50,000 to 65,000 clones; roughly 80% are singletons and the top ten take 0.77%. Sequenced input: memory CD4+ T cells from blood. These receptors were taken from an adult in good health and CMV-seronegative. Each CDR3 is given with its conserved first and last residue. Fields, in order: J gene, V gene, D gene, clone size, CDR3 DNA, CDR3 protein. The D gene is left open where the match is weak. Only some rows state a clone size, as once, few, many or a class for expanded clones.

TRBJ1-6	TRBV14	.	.	TGTGCCAGCAGCCATGGCAGGAATTCACCCCTCCACTTT	CASSHGRNSPLHF
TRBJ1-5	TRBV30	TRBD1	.	TGTGCCTGCCAGCTGGGACAGGCCAATCAGCCCCAGCATTTT	CACQLGQANQPQHF
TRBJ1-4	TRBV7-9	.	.	TGTGCCAGCAGCTTGGCCGAAAATGAAAAACTGTTTTTT	CASSLAENEKLFF
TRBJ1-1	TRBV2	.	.	TGTGCCAGCACCCCCGGGACGGGAAGACCTGAAGCTTTCTTT	CASTPGTGRPEAFF
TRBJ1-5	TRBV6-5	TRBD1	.	TGTGCCAGCAGTTACGCCGGGACAGGGGTCAATCAGCCCCAGCATTTT	CASSYAGTGVNQPQHF
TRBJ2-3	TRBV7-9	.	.	TGTGCCAGCAGCTTTACAGATTCCACAGATACGCAGTATTTT	CASSFTDSTDTQYF
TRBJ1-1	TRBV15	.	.	TGTGCCACCAGCAGAGAAGAGGGGGACACTGAAGCTTTCTTT	CATSREEGDTEAFF
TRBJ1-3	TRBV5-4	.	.	TGTGCCAGCAGCTTGCAGGGAGGACCTGGAAACACCATATATTTT	CASSLQGGPGNTIYF
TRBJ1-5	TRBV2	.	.	TGTGCCAGCAATCGTTCCCCAAATCAGCCCCAGCATTTT	CASNRSPNQPQHF
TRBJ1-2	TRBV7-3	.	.	TGTGCCAGCAGCTTAAGGGCGGACTATGGCTACACCTTC	CASSLRADYGYTF
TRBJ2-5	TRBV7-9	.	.	TGTGCCAGCAGCTTAGACGTGGGGGGCTCCGGGGGGGAGACCCAGTACTTC	CASSLDVGGSGGETQYF
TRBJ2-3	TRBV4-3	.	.	TGCGCCAGCAGCCAAGATAGACGGTATACGCAGTATTTT	CASSQDRRYTQYF
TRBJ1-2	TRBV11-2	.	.	TGTGCCAGCAGCTTAATCGTTGGGCCAAACTATGGCTACACCTTC	CASSLIVGPNYGYTF
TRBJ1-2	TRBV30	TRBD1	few	TGTGCCTGGAGGGGGGACAGGGCAAGCTATGGCTACACCTTC	CAWRGDRASYGYTF
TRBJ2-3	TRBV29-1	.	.	TGCAGCGCCTACGGGGCAGATACGCAGTATTTT	CSAYGADTQYF
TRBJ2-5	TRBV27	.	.	TGTGCCAGCAGTTTTTCTGCGGGGCGGTCCGGGGAGACCCAGTACTTC	CASSFSAGRSGETQYF
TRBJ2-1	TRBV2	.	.	TGTGCCAGCAGTGAAAGGGCCGGCGGGGCAGGGATTACCTCCAATGAGCAGTTCTTC	CASSERAGGAGITSNEQFF
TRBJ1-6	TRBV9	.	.	TGTGCCAGCAGCGTAGTCCCGGATAATTCACCCCTCCACTTT	CASSVVPDNSPLHF
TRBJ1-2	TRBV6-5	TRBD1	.	TGTGCCAGCAGTTACTCAGCGGACAGGGAGGGGGGCTACACCTTC	CASSYSADREGGYTF
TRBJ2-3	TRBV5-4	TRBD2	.	TGTGCCAGCAGCTGGAGGACTAGTTTCGCAGATACGCAGTATTTT	CASSWRTSFADTQYF
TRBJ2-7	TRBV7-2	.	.	TGTGCCAGCAGCTTAGCGTTAGGGGCTGGATACGAGCAGTACTTC	CASSLALGAGYEQYF
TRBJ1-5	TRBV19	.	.	TGTGCCAGTACCCAGGGTAATAGCAATCAGCCCCAGCATTTT	CASTQGNSNQPQHF
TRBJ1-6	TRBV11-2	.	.	TGTGCCAGCAGCCTGATCGACAGATCAAGAGATAATTCACCCCTCCACTTT	CASSLIDRSRDNSPLHF